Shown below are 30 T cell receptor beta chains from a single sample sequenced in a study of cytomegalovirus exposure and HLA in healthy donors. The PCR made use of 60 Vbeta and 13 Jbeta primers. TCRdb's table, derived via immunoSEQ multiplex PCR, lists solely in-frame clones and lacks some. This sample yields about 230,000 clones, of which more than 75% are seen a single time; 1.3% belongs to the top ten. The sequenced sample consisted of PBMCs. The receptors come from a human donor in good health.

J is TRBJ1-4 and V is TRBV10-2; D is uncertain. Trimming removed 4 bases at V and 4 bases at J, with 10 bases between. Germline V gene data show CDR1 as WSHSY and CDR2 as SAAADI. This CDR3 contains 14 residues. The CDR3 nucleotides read TGCGCCAGCAGTGTCCGAGGGAATAATGAAAAACTGTTTTTT. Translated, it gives CASSVRGNNEKLFF.

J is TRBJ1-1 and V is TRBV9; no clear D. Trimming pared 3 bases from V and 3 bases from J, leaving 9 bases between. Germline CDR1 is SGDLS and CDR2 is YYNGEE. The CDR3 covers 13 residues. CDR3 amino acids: CASSAPPDTEAFF. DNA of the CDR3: TGTGCCAGCAGCGCCCCCCCGGACACTGAAGCTTTCTTT.

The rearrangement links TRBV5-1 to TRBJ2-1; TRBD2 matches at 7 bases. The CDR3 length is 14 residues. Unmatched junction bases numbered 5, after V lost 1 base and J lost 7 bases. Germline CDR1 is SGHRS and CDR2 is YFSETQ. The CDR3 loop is CASSLSRDYNEQFF. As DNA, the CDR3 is TGCGCCAGCAGCTTGTCCAGGGACTATAATGAGCAGTTCTTC.

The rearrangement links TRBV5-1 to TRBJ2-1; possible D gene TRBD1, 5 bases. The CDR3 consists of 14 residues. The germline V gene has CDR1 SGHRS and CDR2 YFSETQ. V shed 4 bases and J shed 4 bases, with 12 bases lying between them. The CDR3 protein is CASSPEYRYNEQFF. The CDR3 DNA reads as TGCGCCAGCAGCCCAGAATACAGGTACAATGAGCAGTTCTTC.

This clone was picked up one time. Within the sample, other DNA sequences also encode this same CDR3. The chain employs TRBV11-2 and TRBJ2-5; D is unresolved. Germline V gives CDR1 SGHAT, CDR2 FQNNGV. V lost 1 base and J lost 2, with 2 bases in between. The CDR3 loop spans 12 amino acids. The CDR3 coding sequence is TGTGCCAGCAGCTTAGTACAAGAGACCCAGTACTTC. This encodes CASSLVQETQYF.

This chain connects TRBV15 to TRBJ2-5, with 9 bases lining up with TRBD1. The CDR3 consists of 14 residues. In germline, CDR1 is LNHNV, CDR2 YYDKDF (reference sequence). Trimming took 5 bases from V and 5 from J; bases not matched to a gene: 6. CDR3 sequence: CATSSNRGLETQYF. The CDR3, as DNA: TGTGCCACCAGCTCAAACAGGGGGCTGGAGACCCAGTACTTC.

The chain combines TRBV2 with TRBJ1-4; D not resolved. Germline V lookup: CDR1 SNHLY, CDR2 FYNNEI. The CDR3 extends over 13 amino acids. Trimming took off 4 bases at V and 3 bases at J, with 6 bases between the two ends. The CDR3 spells CASSAPSNEKLFF. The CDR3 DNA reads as TGTGCCAGCAGTGCCCCTTCTAATGAAAAACTGTTTTTT.

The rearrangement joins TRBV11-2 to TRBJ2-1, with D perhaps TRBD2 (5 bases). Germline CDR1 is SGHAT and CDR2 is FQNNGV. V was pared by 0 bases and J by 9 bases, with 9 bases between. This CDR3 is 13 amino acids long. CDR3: CASSLEASGEQFF. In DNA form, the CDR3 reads TGTGCCAGCAGCTTAGAGGCCAGCGGTGAGCAGTTCTTC. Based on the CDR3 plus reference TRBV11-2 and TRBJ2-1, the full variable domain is EAGVAQSPRYKIIEKRQSVAFWCNPISGHATLYWYQQILGQGPKLLIQFQNNGVVDDSQLPKDRFSAERLKGVDSTLKIQPAKLEDSAVYLCASSLEASGEQFFGPGTRLTVL.

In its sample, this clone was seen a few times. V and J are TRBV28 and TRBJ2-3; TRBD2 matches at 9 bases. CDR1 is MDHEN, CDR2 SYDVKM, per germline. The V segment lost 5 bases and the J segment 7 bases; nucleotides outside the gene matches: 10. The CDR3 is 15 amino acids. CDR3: CASSPPGLAVNTQYF. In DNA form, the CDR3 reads TGTGCCAGCAGTCCCCCGGGACTAGCAGTTAATACGCAGTATTTT.

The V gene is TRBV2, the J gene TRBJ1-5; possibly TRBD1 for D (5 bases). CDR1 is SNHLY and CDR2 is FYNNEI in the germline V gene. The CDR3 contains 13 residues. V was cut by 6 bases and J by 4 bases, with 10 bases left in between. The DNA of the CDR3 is TGTGCCAGCAGCGTAGGGGTTAATCAGCCCCAGCATTTT. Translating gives CASSVGVNQPQHF.

The CDR3 region is CATLNSGTGTYEQYF. The CDR3 nucleotides read TGTGCCACCCTCAACTCCGGGACAGGGACCTACGAGCAGTACTTC. The chain combines TRBV10-3 with TRBJ2-7, with 9 nucleotides matching TRBD1. Germline lookup yields CDR1 ENHRY and CDR2 SYGVKD. V lost 10 bases to trimming and J lost 2 bases; unmatched junction nucleotides: 12. CDR3 length: 15 residues.

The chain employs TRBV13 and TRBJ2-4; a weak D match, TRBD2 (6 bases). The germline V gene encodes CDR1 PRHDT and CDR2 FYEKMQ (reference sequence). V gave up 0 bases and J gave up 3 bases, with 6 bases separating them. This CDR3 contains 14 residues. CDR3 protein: CASSLGEGKNIQYF. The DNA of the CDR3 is TGTGCCAGCAGCTTAGGGGAGGGCAAAAACATTCAGTACTTC.

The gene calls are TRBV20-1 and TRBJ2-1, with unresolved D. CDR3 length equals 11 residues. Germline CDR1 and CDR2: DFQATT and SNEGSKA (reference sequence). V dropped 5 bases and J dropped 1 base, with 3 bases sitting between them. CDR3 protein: CSASSYNEQFF. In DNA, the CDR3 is TGCAGTGCTTCGTCCTACAATGAGCAGTTCTTC.

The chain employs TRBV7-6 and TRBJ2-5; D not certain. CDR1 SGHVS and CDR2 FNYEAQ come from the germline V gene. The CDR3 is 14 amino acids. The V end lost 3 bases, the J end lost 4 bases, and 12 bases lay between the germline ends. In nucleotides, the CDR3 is TGTGCCAGCAGCTTTGACTTCCAGAGAGAGACCCAGTACTTC. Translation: CASSFDFQRETQYF.

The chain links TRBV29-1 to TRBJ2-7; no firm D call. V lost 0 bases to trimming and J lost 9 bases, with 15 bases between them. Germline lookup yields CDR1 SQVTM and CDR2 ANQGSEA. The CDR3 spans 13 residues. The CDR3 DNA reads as TGCAGCGTTGAAGATCAGGCCGCTTCCGGGCAGTACTTC. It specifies CSVEDQAASGQYF.

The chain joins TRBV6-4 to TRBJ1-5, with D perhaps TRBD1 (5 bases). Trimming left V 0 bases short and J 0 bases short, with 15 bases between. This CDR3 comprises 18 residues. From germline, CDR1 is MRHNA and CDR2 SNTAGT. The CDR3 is CASSDSRRTFSSNQPQHF. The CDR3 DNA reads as TGTGCCAGCAGTGACTCCCGAAGGACATTTTCTAGCAATCAGCCCCAGCATTTT.

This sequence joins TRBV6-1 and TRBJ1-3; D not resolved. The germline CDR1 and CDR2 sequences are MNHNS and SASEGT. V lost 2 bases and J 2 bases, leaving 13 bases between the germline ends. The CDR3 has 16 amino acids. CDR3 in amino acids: CASSEWRRAAGNTIYF. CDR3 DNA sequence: TGTGCCAGCAGTGAATGGAGGAGGGCAGCTGGAAACACCATATATTTT.

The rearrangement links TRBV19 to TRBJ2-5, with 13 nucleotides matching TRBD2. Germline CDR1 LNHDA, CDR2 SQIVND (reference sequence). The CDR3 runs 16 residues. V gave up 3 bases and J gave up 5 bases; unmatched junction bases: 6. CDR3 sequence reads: CASSIGLAGDRETQYF. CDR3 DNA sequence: TGTGCCAGTAGTATCGGACTAGCGGGAGATAGGGAGACCCAGTACTTC.

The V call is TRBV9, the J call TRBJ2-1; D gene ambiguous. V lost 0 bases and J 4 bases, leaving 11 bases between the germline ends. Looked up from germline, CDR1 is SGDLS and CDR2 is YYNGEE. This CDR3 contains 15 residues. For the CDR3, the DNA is TGTGCCAGCAGCGTAGGTCCGGGTTTGTACAATGAGCAGTTCTTC. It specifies CASSVGPGLYNEQFF.

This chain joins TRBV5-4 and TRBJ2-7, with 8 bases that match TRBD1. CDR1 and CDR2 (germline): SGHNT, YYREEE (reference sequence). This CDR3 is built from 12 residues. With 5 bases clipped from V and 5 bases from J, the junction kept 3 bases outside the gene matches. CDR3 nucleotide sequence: TGTGCCAGCAGACAGGGGGAAAACGAGCAGTACTTC. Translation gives CASRQGENEQYF. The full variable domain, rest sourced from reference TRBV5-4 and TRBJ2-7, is ETGVTQSPTHLIKTRGQQVTLRCSSQSGHNTVSWYQQALGQGPQFIFQYYREEENGRGNFPPRFSGLQFPNYSSELNVNALELDDSALYLCASRQGENEQYFGPGTRLTVT.

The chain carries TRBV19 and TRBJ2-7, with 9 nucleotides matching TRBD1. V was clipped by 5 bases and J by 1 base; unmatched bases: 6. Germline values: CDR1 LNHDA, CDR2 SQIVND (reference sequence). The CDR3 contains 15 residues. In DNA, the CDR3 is TGTGCCAGTAGTTGGGGACAGGGAATTTCCTACGAGCAGTACTTC. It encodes CASSWGQGISYEQYF.

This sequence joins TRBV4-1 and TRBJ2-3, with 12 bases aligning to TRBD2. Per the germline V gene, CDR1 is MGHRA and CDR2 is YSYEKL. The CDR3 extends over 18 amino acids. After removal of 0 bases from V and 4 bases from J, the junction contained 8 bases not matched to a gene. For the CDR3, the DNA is TGCGCCAGCAGCCAAGATCCCGGACTAGCGGGGAAAGCAGATACGCAGTATTTT. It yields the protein CASSQDPGLAGKADTQYF.

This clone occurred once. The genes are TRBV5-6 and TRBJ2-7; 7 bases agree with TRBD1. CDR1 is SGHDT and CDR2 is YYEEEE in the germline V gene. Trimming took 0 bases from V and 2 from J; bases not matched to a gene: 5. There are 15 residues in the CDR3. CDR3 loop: CASSLGGQLTYEQYF. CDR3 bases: TGTGCCAGCAGCTTGGGGGGACAGCTCACCTACGAGCAGTACTTC. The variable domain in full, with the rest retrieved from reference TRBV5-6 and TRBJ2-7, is DAGVTQSPTHLIKTRGQQVTLRCSPKSGHDTVSWYQQALGQGPQFIFQYYEEEERQRGNFPDRFSGHQFPNYSSELNVNALLLGDSALYLCASSLGGQLTYEQYFGPGTRLTVT.

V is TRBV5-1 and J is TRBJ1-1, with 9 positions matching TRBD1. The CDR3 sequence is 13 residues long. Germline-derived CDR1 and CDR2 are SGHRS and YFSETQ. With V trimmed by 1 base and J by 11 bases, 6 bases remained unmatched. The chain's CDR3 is CASSLRDREMAFF. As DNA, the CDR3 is TGCGCCAGCAGCTTGAGGGACAGGGAAATGGCTTTCTTT.

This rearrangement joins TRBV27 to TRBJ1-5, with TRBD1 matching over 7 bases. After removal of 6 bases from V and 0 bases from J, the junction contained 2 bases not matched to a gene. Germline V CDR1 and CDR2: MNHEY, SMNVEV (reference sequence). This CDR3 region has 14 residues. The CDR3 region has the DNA TGTGCCAGCAGGACAGGGTTTAGCAATCAGCCCCAGCATTTT. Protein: CASRTGFSNQPQHF.

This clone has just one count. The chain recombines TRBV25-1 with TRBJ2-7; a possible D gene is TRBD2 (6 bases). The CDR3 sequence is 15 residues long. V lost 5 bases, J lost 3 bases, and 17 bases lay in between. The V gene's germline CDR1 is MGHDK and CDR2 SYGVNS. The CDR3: CASSPGLSGVYEQYF. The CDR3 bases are TGTGCCAGCAGTCCGGGACTTTCAGGCGTCTACGAGCAGTACTTC.

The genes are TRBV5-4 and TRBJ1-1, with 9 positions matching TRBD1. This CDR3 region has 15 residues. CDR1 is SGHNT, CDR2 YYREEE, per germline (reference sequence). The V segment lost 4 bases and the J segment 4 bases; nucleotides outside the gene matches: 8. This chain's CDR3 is CASSRGVTGGTEAFF. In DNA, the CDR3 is TGTGCCAGCAGCCGTGGGGTGACAGGGGGCACTGAAGCTTTCTTT.

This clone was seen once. The CDR3 DNA follows: TGTGCCAGCAGCCCGCTAGCCGGGGTGGGGTCCGAGCAGTACTTC. The encoded protein is CASSPLAGVGSEQYF. This chain links TRBV11-2 with TRBJ2-7; D possibly corresponds to TRBD2 (5 bases). In germline, CDR1 is SGHAT, CDR2 FQNNGV. CDR3 length: 15 residues. V was clipped by 5 bases and J by 6 bases, with 20 bases between them.

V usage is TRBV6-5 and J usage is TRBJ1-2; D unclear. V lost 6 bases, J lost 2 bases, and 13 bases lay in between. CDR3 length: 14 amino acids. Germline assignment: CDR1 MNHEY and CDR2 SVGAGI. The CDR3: CASRQTLSNYGYTF. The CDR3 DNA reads TGTGCCAGCAGACAGACGCTCTCCAACTATGGCTACACCTTC.

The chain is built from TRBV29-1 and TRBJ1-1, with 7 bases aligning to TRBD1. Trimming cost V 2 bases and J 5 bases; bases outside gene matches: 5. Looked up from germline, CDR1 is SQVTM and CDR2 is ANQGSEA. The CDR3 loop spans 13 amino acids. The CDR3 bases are TGCAGCGTTGAAACAGGGGCGACTACTGAAGCTTTCTTT. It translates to CSVETGATTEAFF. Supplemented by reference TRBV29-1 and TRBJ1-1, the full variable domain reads SAVISQKPSRDICQRGTSLTIQCQVDSQVTMMFWYRQQPGQSLTLIATANQGSEATYESGFVIDKFPISRPNLTFSTLTVSNMSPEDSSIYLCSVETGATTEAFFGQGTRLTVV.